Here is one T cell receptor beta chain with its context. The antigen remains unidentified. Unique molecular identifiers tagged individual cDNA molecules. TCRdb re-called the 5' RACE reads through MiXCR, storing one row per CDR3 protein. Seen here are tens of thousands of distinct CDR3 sequences, 5.5% to 7.5% observed once, and the top ten hold under 25%. This entry comes from a study of early T cells in non-severe SARS-CoV-2 infection. Study results and caveats: In VDJdb matching, anti-spike CD8 responses were favored while private and CD4 specificities went missing.

This sample comprised whole blood, obtained at baseline. This clonotype originated in an adult who was a healthcare worker with PCR-confirmed SARS-CoV-2 infection or an uninfected control (not recorded which).

The CDR3 DNA follows: TGCAGCGTTGAAGAGGGGCAGCGAGACACTGAAGCTTTCTTT. Translation: CSVEEGQRDTEAFF. The chain recombines TRBV29-1 with TRBJ1-1, with D possibly TRBD1 on 5 matching bases. This CDR3 has 14 amino acids. Germline CDR1 SQVTM, CDR2 ANQGSEA. Trimming took off 0 bases at V and 3 bases at J, with 11 bases between the two ends.